This is a list of T cell receptor beta chains from one sample in a study of neurological immune-mediated disorders. In TCRdb, the 5' RACE reads were re-called with MiXCR into one record per CDR3 protein. The table shows 50,000 to 60,000 distinct CDR3 sequences, with around 2.3% occurring only once. The sample consisted of PBMCs. These receptors were obtained from a man aged 45 to 65 with multiple sclerosis. Each CDR3 is given with its conserved first and last residue. The D gene is left open where the match is weak.

v_call: TRBV3-1; j_call: TRBJ1-2; d_call: .; cdr3_aa: CASSQGGADYGYTF
v_call: TRBV27; j_call: TRBJ2-4; d_call: .; cdr3_aa: CASSPRASKNIQYF
v_call: TRBV20-1; j_call: TRBJ2-1; d_call: TRBD2; cdr3_aa: CSASGFSGGPLRNEQFF
v_call: TRBV20-1; j_call: TRBJ2-4; d_call: TRBD2; cdr3_aa: CSASLGSGGIALNIQYF
v_call: TRBV29-1; j_call: TRBJ1-2; d_call: .; cdr3_aa: CSVEDRGLGYTF
v_call: TRBV6-6; j_call: TRBJ1-5; d_call: .; cdr3_aa: CASSYSSGNQPQHF
v_call: TRBV20-1; j_call: TRBJ1-6; d_call: .; cdr3_aa: CSAGPGLGLGSPLHF
v_call: TRBV12-3/TRBV12-4; j_call: TRBJ2-5; d_call: .; cdr3_aa: CASSFRGAPGTQYF
v_call: TRBV15; j_call: TRBJ2-7; d_call: .; cdr3_aa: CATSSTGYEQYF
v_call: TRBV7-2; j_call: TRBJ1-3; d_call: .; cdr3_aa: CASSLERNTIYF
v_call: TRBV18; j_call: TRBJ2-3; d_call: .; cdr3_aa: CASSPQGTDTQYF
v_call: TRBV12-3/TRBV12-4; j_call: TRBJ2-1; d_call: TRBD2; cdr3_aa: CASRTSGEYNEQFF
v_call: TRBV12-3/TRBV12-4; j_call: TRBJ1-1; d_call: .; cdr3_aa: CASSLGAGNTEAFF
v_call: TRBV7-2; j_call: TRBJ1-1; d_call: .; cdr3_aa: CASSLTEDTEAFF
v_call: TRBV20-1; j_call: TRBJ2-3; d_call: .; cdr3_aa: CSAGPRTATDTQYF
v_call: TRBV21-1; j_call: TRBJ1-5; d_call: .; cdr3_aa: CASSKEGQDKTQNF
v_call: TRBV28; j_call: TRBJ2-3; d_call: TRBD2; cdr3_aa: CASSPLSQGGLPDTQYF
v_call: TRBV4-3; j_call: TRBJ1-2; d_call: .; cdr3_aa: CASSQARKHYGYTF
v_call: TRBV12-3/TRBV12-4; j_call: TRBJ1-5; d_call: .; cdr3_aa: CASRQGTQPQHF
v_call: TRBV5-1; j_call: TRBJ1-4; d_call: TRBD1; cdr3_aa: CASSINGQAINEKLFF
v_call: TRBV27; j_call: TRBJ2-7; d_call: TRBD1; cdr3_aa: CASSPDRGRLGQYF
v_call: TRBV7-2; j_call: TRBJ1-2; d_call: .; cdr3_aa: CASSQTGKDGYTF
v_call: TRBV4-3; j_call: TRBJ1-2; d_call: .; cdr3_aa: CASSQEAQGTNYGYTF
v_call: TRBV6-4; j_call: TRBJ2-2; d_call: .; cdr3_aa: CASSDRDTGELFF
v_call: TRBV7-2; j_call: TRBJ2-5; d_call: .; cdr3_aa: CASSLGGRGETQYF
v_call: TRBV4-2; j_call: TRBJ1-3; d_call: TRBD1; cdr3_aa: CASSYDRGLNTIYF
v_call: TRBV5-1; j_call: TRBJ2-3; d_call: .; cdr3_aa: CASSFALALTDTQYF
v_call: TRBV11-2; j_call: TRBJ1-1; d_call: TRBD1; cdr3_aa: CASSLDRGKEAFF
v_call: TRBV7-2; j_call: TRBJ2-7; d_call: .; cdr3_aa: CASREGGALSSEQYF